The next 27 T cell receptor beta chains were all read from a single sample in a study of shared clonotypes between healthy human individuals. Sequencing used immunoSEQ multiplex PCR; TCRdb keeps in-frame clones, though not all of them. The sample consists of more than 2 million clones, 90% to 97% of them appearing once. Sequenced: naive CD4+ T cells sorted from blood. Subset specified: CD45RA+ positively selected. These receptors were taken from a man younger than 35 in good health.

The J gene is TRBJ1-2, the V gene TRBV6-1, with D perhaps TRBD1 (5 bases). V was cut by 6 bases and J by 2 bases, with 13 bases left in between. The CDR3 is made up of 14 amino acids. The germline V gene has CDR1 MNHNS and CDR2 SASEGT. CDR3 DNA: TGTGCCAGCAGCGCTCAAAAGGGGAACTATGGCTACACCTTC. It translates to CASSAQKGNYGYTF.

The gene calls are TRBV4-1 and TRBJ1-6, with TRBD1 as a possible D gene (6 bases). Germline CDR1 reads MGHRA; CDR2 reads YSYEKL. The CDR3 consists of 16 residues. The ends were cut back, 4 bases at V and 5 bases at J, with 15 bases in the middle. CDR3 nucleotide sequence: TGCGCCAGCAGCCGACCCAAGGGGGAAGATAATTCACCCCTCCACTTT. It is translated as CASSRPKGEDNSPLHF.

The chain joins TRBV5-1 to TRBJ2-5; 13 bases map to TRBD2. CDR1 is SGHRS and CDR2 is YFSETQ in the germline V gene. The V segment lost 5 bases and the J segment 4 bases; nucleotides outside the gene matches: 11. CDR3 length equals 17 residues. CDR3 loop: CASSFTSGGAVGETQYF. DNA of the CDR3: TGCGCCAGCAGTTTTACTAGCGGGGGGGCTGTCGGAGAGACCCAGTACTTC. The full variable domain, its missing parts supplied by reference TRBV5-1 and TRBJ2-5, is KAGVTQTPRYLIKTRGQQVTLSCSPISGHRSVSWYQQTPGQGLQFLFEYFSETQRNKGNFPGRFSGRQFSNSRSEMNVSTLELGDSALYLCASSFTSGGAVGETQYFGPGTRLLVL.

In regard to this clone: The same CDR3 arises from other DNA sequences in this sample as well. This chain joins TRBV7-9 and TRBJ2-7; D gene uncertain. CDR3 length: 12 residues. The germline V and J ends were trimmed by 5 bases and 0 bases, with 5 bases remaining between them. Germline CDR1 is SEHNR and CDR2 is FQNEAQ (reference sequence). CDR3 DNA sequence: TGTGCCAGCAGCCAGTCCTCCTACGAGCAGTACTTC. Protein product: CASSQSSYEQYF.

The CDR3 sequence: CASPLGRGDWTEAFF. The CDR3, as DNA: TGTGCCAGCCCCCTGGGTCGGGGAGATTGGACTGAAGCTTTCTTT. The chain has TRBV5-6 and TRBJ1-1, with D unresolved. CDR3 length equals 15 residues. Germline CDR1 SGHDT, CDR2 YYEEEE. Trimming shortened V by 7 bases and J by 5 bases, and 21 bases separated the two germline ends.

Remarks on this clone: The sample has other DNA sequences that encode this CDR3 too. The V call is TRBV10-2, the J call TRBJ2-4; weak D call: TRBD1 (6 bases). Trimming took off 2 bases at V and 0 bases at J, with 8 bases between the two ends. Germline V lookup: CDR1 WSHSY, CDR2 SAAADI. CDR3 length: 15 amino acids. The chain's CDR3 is CASSETGLAKNIQYF. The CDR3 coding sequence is TGCGCCAGCAGTGAGACAGGGTTAGCCAAAAACATTCAGTACTTC.

Written as DNA, the CDR3 is TGTGCCAGCAGCCCAGGGGGTGGGAACACCATATATTTT. Translating it yields CASSPGGGNTIYF. The gene calls are TRBV9 and TRBJ1-3; 7 nucleotides line up with TRBD1. From germline, CDR1 is SGDLS and CDR2 YYNGEE. This CDR3 is built from 13 residues. With 4 bases clipped from V and 7 bases from J, the junction kept 5 bases outside the gene matches.

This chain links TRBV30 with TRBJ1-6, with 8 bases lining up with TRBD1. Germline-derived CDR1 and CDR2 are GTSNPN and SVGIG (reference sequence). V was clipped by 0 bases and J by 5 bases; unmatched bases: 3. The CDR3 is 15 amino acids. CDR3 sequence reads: CAWSVMDRDNSPLHF. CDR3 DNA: TGTGCCTGGAGTGTAATGGACAGGGATAATTCACCCCTCCACTTT.

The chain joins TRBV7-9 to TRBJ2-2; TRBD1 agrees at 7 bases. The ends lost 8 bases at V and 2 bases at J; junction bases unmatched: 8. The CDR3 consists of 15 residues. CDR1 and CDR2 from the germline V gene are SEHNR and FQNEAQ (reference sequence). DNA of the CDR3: TGTGCCAGCGTTAAGAGGGACAGCAACACCGGGGAGCTGTTTTTT. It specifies CASVKRDSNTGELFF. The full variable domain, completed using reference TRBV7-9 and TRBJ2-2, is DTGVSQNPRHKITKRGQNVTFRCDPISEHNRLYWYRQTLGQGPEFLTYFQNEAQLEKSRLLSDRFSAERPKGSFSTLEIQRTEQGDSAMYLCASVKRDSNTGELFFGEGSRLTVL.

The DNA for the CDR3 is TGTGCCAGCAGCACGGAAGGGTTCGTCGATTCACCCCTCCACTTT. This gives the protein CASSTEGFVDSPLHF. The chain joins TRBV5-5 to TRBJ1-6; no reliable D call. This CDR3 comprises 15 residues. Germline CDR1 reads SGHKS; CDR2 reads YYEKEE (reference sequence). V was cut by 4 bases and J by 8 bases, with 16 bases left in between. The variable domain in full, with the rest retrieved from reference TRBV5-5 and TRBJ1-6, is DAGVTQSPTHLIKTRGQQVTLRCSPISGHKSVSWYQQVLGQGPQFIFQYYEKEERGRGNFPDRFSARQFPNYSSELNVNALLLGDSALYLCASSTEGFVDSPLHFGNGTRLTVT.

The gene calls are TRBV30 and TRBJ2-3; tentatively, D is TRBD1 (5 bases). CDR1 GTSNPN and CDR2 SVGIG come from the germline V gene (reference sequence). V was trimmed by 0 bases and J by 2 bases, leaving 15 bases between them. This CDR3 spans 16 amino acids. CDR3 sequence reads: CAWSVGTGSHTDTQYF. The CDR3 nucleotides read TGTGCCTGGAGTGTAGGAACAGGATCACACACAGATACGCAGTATTTT.

The CDR3 sequence is CASREGGTNYGYTF. The CDR3 bases are TGTGCCAGCAGAGAGGGGGGTACTAACTATGGCTACACCTTC. V gene TRBV28 combines with J gene TRBJ1-2, with D perhaps matching TRBD1 (6 bases). The V end was cut by 6 bases, the J end by 0 bases, with 11 bases between. Germline V lookup: CDR1 MDHEN, CDR2 SYDVKM. This CDR3 is 14 amino acids long.

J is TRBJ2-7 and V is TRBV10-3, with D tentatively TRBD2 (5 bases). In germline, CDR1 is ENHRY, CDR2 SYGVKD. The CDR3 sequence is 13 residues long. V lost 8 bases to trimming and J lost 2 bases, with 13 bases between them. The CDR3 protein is CAISRMEAYEQYF. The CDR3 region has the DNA TGTGCCATCTCCCGGATGGAGGCCTACGAGCAGTACTTC.

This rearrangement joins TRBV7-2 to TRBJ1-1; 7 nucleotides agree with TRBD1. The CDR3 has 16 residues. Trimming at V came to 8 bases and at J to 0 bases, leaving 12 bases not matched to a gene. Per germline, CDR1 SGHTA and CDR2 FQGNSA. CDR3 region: CASAVQGNPMNTEAFF. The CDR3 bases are TGTGCCAGCGCAGTACAGGGGAATCCGATGAACACTGAAGCTTTCTTT. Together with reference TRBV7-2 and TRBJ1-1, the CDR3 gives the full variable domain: GAGVSQSPSNKVTEKGKDVELRCDPISGHTALYWYRQSLGQGLEFLIYFQGNSAPDKSGLPSDRFSAERTGGSVSTLTIQRTQQEDSAVYLCASAVQGNPMNTEAFFGQGTRLTVV.

The CDR3 bases are TGCGCCAGCAGCCTGATGGACATGAACACTGAAGCTTTCTTT. It yields the protein CASSLMDMNTEAFF. The chain carries TRBV5-1 and TRBJ1-1; a weak D match, TRBD1 (5 bases). The ends were cut back, 4 bases at V and 0 bases at J, with 10 bases in the middle. CDR3 length: 14 residues. The germline gives CDR1 SGHRS, CDR2 YFSETQ.

The CDR3 DNA follows: TGTGCCAGCAGTTCGTTCCCGGGACAGGGATTAGGGGGCTACACCTTC. Residues: CASSSFPGQGLGGYTF. This chain connects TRBV28 to TRBJ1-2; 9 nucleotides align to TRBD1. V was pared by 4 bases and J by 8 bases, with 14 bases of the junction left unmatched. Germline V CDR1 and CDR2: MDHEN, SYDVKM. The CDR3 is made up of 16 amino acids.

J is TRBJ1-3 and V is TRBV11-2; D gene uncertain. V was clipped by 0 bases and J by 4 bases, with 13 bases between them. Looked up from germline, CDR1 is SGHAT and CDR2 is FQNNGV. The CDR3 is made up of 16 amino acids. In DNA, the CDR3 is TGTGCCAGCAGCTTAGAGTCTGGGGTTAGAGGAAACACCATATATTTT. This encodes CASSLESGVRGNTIYF.

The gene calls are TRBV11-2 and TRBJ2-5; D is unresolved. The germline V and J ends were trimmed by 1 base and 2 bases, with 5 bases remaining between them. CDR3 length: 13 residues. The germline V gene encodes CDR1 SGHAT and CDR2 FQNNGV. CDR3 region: CASSLGWQETQYF. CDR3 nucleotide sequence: TGTGCCAGCAGCTTAGGGTGGCAAGAGACCCAGTACTTC.

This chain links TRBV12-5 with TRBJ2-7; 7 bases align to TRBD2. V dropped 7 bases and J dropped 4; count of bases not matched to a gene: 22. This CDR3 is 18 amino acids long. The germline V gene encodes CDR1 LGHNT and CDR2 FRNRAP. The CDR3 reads CASALSPGSGRADYEQYF. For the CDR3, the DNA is TGTGCTAGTGCCCTGAGCCCCGGGAGTGGGAGGGCCGATTACGAGCAGTACTTC.

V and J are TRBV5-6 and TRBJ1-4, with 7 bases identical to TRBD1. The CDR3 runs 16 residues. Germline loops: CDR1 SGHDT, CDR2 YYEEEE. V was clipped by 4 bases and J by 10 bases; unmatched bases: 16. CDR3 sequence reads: CASSLLGTADLGKLFF. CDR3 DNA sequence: TGTGCCAGCAGCCTTCTTGGGACAGCCGATTTGGGAAAACTGTTTTTT.

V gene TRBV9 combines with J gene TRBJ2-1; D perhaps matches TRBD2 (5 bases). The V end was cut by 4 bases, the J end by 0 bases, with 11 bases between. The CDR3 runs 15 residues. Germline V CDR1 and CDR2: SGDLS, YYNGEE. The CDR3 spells CASSSVGDSYNEQFF. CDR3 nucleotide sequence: TGTGCCAGCAGCTCCGTCGGGGACTCCTACAATGAGCAGTTCTTC.

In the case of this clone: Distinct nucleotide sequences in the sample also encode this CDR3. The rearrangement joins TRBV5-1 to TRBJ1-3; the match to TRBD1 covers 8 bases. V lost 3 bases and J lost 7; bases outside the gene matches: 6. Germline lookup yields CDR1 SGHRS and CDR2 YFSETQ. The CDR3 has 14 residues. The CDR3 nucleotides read TGCGCCAGCAGCTCCGGACAGGGCGGGAACACCATATATTTT. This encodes CASSSGQGGNTIYF.

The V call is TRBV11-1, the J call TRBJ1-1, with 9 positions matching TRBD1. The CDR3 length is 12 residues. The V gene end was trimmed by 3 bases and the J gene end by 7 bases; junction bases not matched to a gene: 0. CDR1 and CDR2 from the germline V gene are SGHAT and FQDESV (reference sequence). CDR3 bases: TGTGCCAGCAGCTTGGACAGGGGTGAAGCTTTCTTT. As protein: CASSLDRGEAFF.

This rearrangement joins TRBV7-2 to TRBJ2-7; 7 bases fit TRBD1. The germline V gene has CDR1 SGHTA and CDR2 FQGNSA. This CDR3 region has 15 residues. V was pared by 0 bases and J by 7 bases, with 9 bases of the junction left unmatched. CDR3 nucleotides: TGTGCCAGCAGCTTAGCCATAGACAGGGTAGGTGAGCAGTACTTC. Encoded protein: CASSLAIDRVGEQYF.

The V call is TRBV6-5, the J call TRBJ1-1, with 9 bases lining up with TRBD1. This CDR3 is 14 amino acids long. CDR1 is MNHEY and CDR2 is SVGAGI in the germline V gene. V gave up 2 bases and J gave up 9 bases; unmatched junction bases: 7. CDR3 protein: CASSYPGTGSKAFF. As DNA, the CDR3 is TGTGCCAGCAGTTACCCTGGGACAGGGAGTAAAGCTTTCTTT.

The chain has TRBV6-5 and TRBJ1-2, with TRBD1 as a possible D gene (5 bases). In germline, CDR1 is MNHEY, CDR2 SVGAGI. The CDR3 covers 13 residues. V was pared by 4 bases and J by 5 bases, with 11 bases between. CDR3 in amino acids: CASSSPGRYGYTF. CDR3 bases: TGTGCCAGCAGTTCCCCAGGGAGGTATGGCTACACCTTC.

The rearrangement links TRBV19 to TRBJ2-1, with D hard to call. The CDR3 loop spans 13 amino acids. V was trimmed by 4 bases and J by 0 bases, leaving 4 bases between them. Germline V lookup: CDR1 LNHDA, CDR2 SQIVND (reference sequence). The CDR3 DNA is TGTGCCAGTAGTAAGAGCTCCTACAATGAGCAGTTCTTC. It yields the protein CASSKSSYNEQFF.